These T cell receptor beta chains were read from a single sample in a study of beta chain features in type 1 diabetes. Generated by immunoSEQ multiplex PCR, the TCRdb table keeps only in-frame clones and is missing some. The sample lists some 330,000 clones, around an eighth occurring once. Input material: naive CD4+ T cells from blood. The receptor set was obtained from a woman aged 18-30 years with type 1 diabetes. Each CDR3 is given with its conserved first and last residue. A D gene is named only where the DNA matches it firmly. A clone size is listed for some rows: how often the clone was seen (once, few, many), or a class if it is expanded.

V	D	size	J	length	DNA	CDR3
TRBV7-6	TRBD2	few	TRBJ2-7	16	TGTGCCAGCAGCCCCTCTGCTAGCGGGAGGGGATACGAGCAGTACTTC	CASSPSASGRGYEQYF
TRBV11-2	TRBD1	few	TRBJ1-2	16	TGTGCCAGCAGCTCTCTCCGGGACAGGGGGCCCTATGGCTACACCTTC	CASSSLRDRGPYGYTF
TRBV29-1	.	few	TRBJ2-1	13	TGCAGCACGGGGGTGCGTCCCTACAATGAGCAGTTCTTC	CSTGVRPYNEQFF
TRBV19	TRBD1	.	TRBJ1-5	15	TGTGCCAGTAGCCCGGGACAGGGGGTAGGTCAGCCCCAGCATTTT	CASSPGQGVGQPQHF
TRBV30	.	few	TRBJ2-7	11	TGTGCCTGGACCCTCTCTAACGAGCAGTACTTC	CAWTLSNEQYF
TRBV5-1	TRBD1	few	TRBJ2-3	17	TGCGCCAGCAGCTTGGAGTTGTCGTGGACAGGGGAAGATACGCAGTATTTT	CASSLELSWTGEDTQYF
TRBV9	.	few	TRBJ2-5	14	TGTGCCAGCAGCCGACAGGCCTCCCAAGAGACCCAGTACTTC	CASSRQASQETQYF
TRBV9	TRBD1	few	TRBJ2-2	14	TGTGCCAGCAATCGGGCAGGGGGATCCGGGGAGCTGTTTTTT	CASNRAGGSGELFF
TRBV4-1	.	.	TRBJ2-5	15	TGCGCCAGCAGCCAAGAGCGAGACTCCCAAGAGACCCAGTACTTC	CASSQERDSQETQYF
TRBV5-6	.	.	TRBJ1-1	12	TGTGCCAGCAGCTTTCGGGGCACTGAAGCTTTCTTT	CASSFRGTEAFF
TRBV20-1	.	.	TRBJ1-5	11	TGCAGTGCTAGAGACGGTCAGCCCCAGCATTTT	CSARDGQPQHF
TRBV15	TRBD2	.	TRBJ2-7	16	TGTGCCACCAGCAGGACTAGCGGGAGCCGTGGTTGGGAGCAGTACTTC	CATSRTSGSRGWEQYF
TRBV7-9	.	.	TRBJ2-5	11	TGTGCCAGCAGCCGCGGGGAGACCCAGTACTTC	CASSRGETQYF
TRBV25-1	TRBD1	.	TRBJ2-7	12	TGTGCCAGCAGACAGGGGAAGGACGAGCAGTACTTC	CASRQGKDEQYF
TRBV18	TRBD1	.	TRBJ2-1	14	TGTGCCAGCTCACCCGGACAGGGAGCGCGCGAGCAGTTCTTC	CASSPGQGAREQFF
TRBV7-9	.	few	TRBJ2-5	14	TGTGCCAGCAGCGCATTAGACACTTTCGAGACCCAGTACTTC	CASSALDTFETQYF
TRBV29-1	TRBD1	.	TRBJ1-1	13	TGCAGCGCCGTGACAGGGCTAAACACTGAAGCTTTCTTT	CSAVTGLNTEAFF
TRBV15	TRBD1	.	TRBJ1-4	16	TGTGCCACCAGCAGAGATCGCACAGGGGGTTATGAAAAACTGTTTTTT	CATSRDRTGGYEKLFF
TRBV7-8	.	few	TRBJ1-5	13	TGTGCCAGCAGCTTAGGGACAAGACCCGGCCAGCATTTT	CASSLGTRPGQHF
TRBV2	.	few	TRBJ1-5	13	TGTGCCAGCAGTGGAGGTAGCAATCAGCCCCAGCATTTT	CASSGGSNQPQHF
TRBV7-9	.	few	TRBJ1-4	15	TGTGCCAGCAGCTTAGACGGCCTCTCGGGAGGAAAACTGTTTTTT	CASSLDGLSGGKLFF
TRBV19	TRBD1	.	TRBJ2-5	15	TGTGCCAGTAGTACCGTGGACAGGGTTATCGAGACCCAGTACTTC	CASSTVDRVIETQYF
TRBV2	.	few	TRBJ1-5	15	TGTGCCAGCAGGGCAACAGGGCTAAGCAATCAGCCCCAGCATTTT	CASRATGLSNQPQHF
TRBV14	.	.	TRBJ1-1	14	TGTGCCAGCAGCCAATACCAGGGGACCGCTGAAGCTTTCTTT	CASSQYQGTAEAFF
TRBV28	TRBD1	few	TRBJ1-1	13	TGTGCCAGCTTATTACAGGGGAGCACTGAAGCTTTCTTT	CASLLQGSTEAFF
TRBV18	TRBD2	.	TRBJ2-3	16	TGTGCCAGCTCACCCCCCCAGGCGGGGGGGAAAGATACGCAGTATTTT	CASSPPQAGGKDTQYF
TRBV9	.	.	TRBJ2-3	15	TGTGCCAGCAGCGTGAGTATGATCCCCACAGATACGCAGTATTTT	CASSVSMIPTDTQYF
TRBV5-4	TRBD1	.	TRBJ1-4	15	TGTGCCACTTCAAGGCGCGGGACAGGGGATGAAAAACTGTTTTTT	CATSRRGTGDEKLFF
TRBV25-1	.	.	TRBJ2-3	14	TGTGCCAGCAGTGAAGGCCATCGCACAGATACGCAGTATTTT	CASSEGHRTDTQYF
TRBV7-2	TRBD1	few	TRBJ1-6	14	TGTGCCAGCAGCTCGGACAGGGTTAATTCACCCCTCCACTTT	CASSSDRVNSPLHF
TRBV7-9	.	.	TRBJ1-5	16	TGTGCCAGCAGCCTAGGTCCACCCCTAAGCAATCAGCCCCAGCATTTT	CASSLGPPLSNQPQHF
TRBV4-3	.	.	TRBJ1-2	17	TGCGCCAGCAGCCAAGACAATAGCGCAGGAACTAACTATGGCTACACCTTC	CASSQDNSAGTNYGYTF
TRBV9	TRBD1	.	TRBJ2-7	14	TGTGCCAGCAGCTTGACAGGGTCCCTCTACGAGCAGTACTTC	CASSLTGSLYEQYF
TRBV2	TRBD1	.	TRBJ1-2	13	TGTGCCAGCAGGGACAGGGGTTGGTATGGCTACACCTTC	CASRDRGWYGYTF
TRBV19	.	.	TRBJ2-7	13	TGTGCCAGTAGCAGAGGAGGAGACTACGAGCAGTACTTC	CASSRGGDYEQYF
TRBV7-2	.	few	TRBJ2-4	13	TGTGCCAGCAGCTTAGTCGTCAGAAACATTCAGTACTTC	CASSLVVRNIQYF
TRBV29-1	.	.	TRBJ2-7	15	TGCAGCGTTGAAGTCCCCTACCACCGGGGTCGGGAGCAGTACTTC	CSVEVPYHRGREQYF